This T cell receptor (beta chain) comes out of a study of CD8 T cells in Susac syndrome. CD8+ and CD4+ T cells from blood underwent TCR beta sequencing. It was with random hexamers that roughly 0.5 to 1 ug RNA was reverse transcribed. The immunoSEQ assay covered 54 Vbeta and 13 Jbeta segments for CDR3. TCRdb independently ran MiXCR on the immunoSEQ multiplex PCR reads; one entry per CDR3 protein. The data show some 130,000 distinct CDR3 sequences, with 80% to 85% seen just once and around 0.49% held by the top ten. Notes on this clonotype: The antigen is unknown.

Study-level points and caveats: That the number of individuals in its TCR sequencing and HLA analysis was relatively small was acknowledged by the study.

The CDR3 is made up of 14 amino acids. V dropped 3 bases and J dropped 5; count of bases not matched to a gene: 6. Germline V lookup: CDR1 SEHNR, CDR2 FQNEAQ (reference sequence). The sequenced material came from CD8+ T cells from PBMCs. This chain joins TRBV7-9 and TRBJ1-1, with 7 bases aligning to TRBD1. The sequence came from a human donor with multiple sclerosis. CDR3 residues: CASSFHTGDTEAFF. The CDR3 bases are TGTGCCAGCAGCTTCCATACAGGGGATACTGAAGCTTTCTTT. The whole variable domain, filled in from reference TRBV7-9 and TRBJ1-1, reads DTGVSQNPRHKITKRGQNVTFRCDPISEHNRLYWYRQTLGQGPEFLTYFQNEAQLEKSRLLSDRFSAERPKGSFSTLEIQRTEQGDSAMYLCASSFHTGDTEAFFGQGTRLTVV.